These 21 T cell receptor beta chains share one sample of origin, sequenced in a study of cytomegalovirus exposure and HLA in healthy donors. In the PCR, 60 Vbeta and 13 Jbeta primers were used. Profiled with immunoSEQ multiplex PCR; TCRdb holds only in-frame clones, not every one. The top ten clones hold about 2% of a sample with over 100,000 clones, 55% to 65% of them seen once. Sequences were obtained from PBMCs. Source of these receptors: a woman aged 25-40 years in good health and CMV-seronegative.

J is TRBJ1-1 and V is TRBV10-1, with 7 bases fitting TRBD1. The CDR3 consists of 12 residues. Germline V CDR1 and CDR2: WNHNN, SYGVQD (reference sequence). V shed 5 bases and J 11 bases; nucleotides not matched to a gene: 8. The CDR3 sequence is CASSRQGWGAFF. Here the CDR3 DNA reads TGCGCCAGCAGTCGACAGGGATGGGGGGCTTTCTTT.

V is TRBV7-9 and J is TRBJ1-1; D is unresolved. The CDR3 loop spans 12 amino acids. V lost 4 bases and J 5 bases, leaving 8 bases between the germline ends. Germline loops: CDR1 SEHNR, CDR2 FQNEAQ (reference sequence). The DNA of the CDR3 is TGTGCCAGCAGCTCCTCACAGACTGAAGCTTTCTTT. It translates to CASSSSQTEAFF.

The gene calls are TRBV29-1 and TRBJ2-2; D not certain. The CDR3 loop spans 10 amino acids. Germline V gives CDR1 SQVTM, CDR2 ANQGSEA. Trimming stripped 6 bases from V and 5 bases from J, with 4 bases between. This CDR3 reads CSVKTGELFF. For the CDR3, the DNA is TGCAGCGTCAAAACCGGGGAGCTGTTTTTT.

The V and J genes are TRBV25-1 and TRBJ2-3, with 13 nucleotides matching TRBD2. The CDR3 contains 17 residues. Per the germline V gene, CDR1 is MGHDK and CDR2 is SYGVNS. J gave up 2 bases and V 4 bases, and 6 bases lay outside the gene matches. The CDR3 coding sequence is TGTGCCAGCAGTGCCTGGGGGACTAGCGGGGTCACAGATACGCAGTATTTT. Its protein is CASSAWGTSGVTDTQYF.

This clone was counted between two and nine times. This chain connects TRBV6-5 to TRBJ1-1; the D gene is possibly TRBD1 (5 bases). Trimming took 5 bases from V and 0 from J, leaving 13 bases between them. Germline V CDR1 and CDR2: MNHEY, SVGAGI. The CDR3 runs to 15 residues. The CDR3 is CASSASTELNTEAFF. The CDR3 nucleotides are TGTGCCAGCAGTGCCTCGACAGAGTTGAACACTGAAGCTTTCTTT.

This clone was counted a single time. The chain employs TRBV2 and TRBJ2-7; 14 bases align to TRBD2. This CDR3 contains 17 residues. Trimming at V came to 5 bases and at J to 7 bases, leaving 13 bases not matched to a gene. The germline gives CDR1 SNHLY, CDR2 FYNNEI. CDR3 amino acids: CASSRLAGGPNSGEQYF. CDR3 sequence (DNA): TGTGCCAGCAGTCGACTAGCGGGAGGGCCTAATTCGGGGGAGCAGTACTTC.

The chain has TRBV25-1 and TRBJ1-5; the D gene is possibly TRBD1 (5 bases). Between the trimmed V and J ends, which lost 7 bases and 0 bases, there was a span of 7 bases. The germline V gene has CDR1 MGHDK and CDR2 SYGVNS. There are 13 residues in the CDR3. In DNA form, the CDR3 reads TGTGCCAGCACAGGGAATAGCAATCAGCCCCAGCATTTT. This codes for CASTGNSNQPQHF.

V gene TRBV28 combines with J gene TRBJ1-5, with D possibly being TRBD1 (6 bases). This CDR3 is 16 amino acids long. The V gene lost 5 bases and the J gene lost 0 bases, with 14 bases spanning the gap. The germline CDR1 and CDR2 sequences are MDHEN and SYDVKM. The chain's CDR3 is CASSPDSYHSNQPQHF. The CDR3 DNA is TGTGCCAGCAGTCCGGACAGCTATCATAGCAATCAGCCCCAGCATTTT.

In this sample, this clone turned up once. This sequence joins TRBV6-5 and TRBJ2-7; 10 positions agree with TRBD1. CDR3 length: 16 residues. The germline CDR1 and CDR2 sequences are MNHEY and SVGAGI. The V and J ends lost 2 bases and 3 bases, in that order; junction bases with no gene match: 7. The CDR3 spells CASSYAPTGGGYEQYF. CDR3 DNA sequence: TGTGCCAGCAGTTACGCCCCGACAGGGGGCGGCTACGAGCAGTACTTC.

The rearrangement links TRBV7-2 to TRBJ2-3, with 9 bases fitting TRBD1. V dropped 1 base and J dropped 3; count of bases not matched to a gene: 8. The germline CDR1 and CDR2 sequences are SGHTA and FQGNSA. The CDR3 is 17 amino acids. CDR3 sequence: CASSLGGGQGVTDTQYF. The CDR3 region has the DNA TGTGCCAGCAGCTTAGGGGGGGGACAGGGAGTGACAGATACGCAGTATTTT.

J is TRBJ2-5 and V is TRBV7-2, with 9 nucleotides matching TRBD2. With V trimmed by 5 bases and J by 9 bases, 13 bases remained unmatched. Germline V gene data show CDR1 as SGHTA and CDR2 as FQGNSA. This CDR3 comprises 15 residues. The CDR3 is CASSAGGASVNPQYF. The CDR3 nucleotides are TGTGCCAGCAGCGCGGGGGGGGCCTCTGTAAACCCCCAGTACTTC.

The J gene is TRBJ1-2, the V gene TRBV4-3, with D possibly matching TRBD1 (6 bases). Germline V CDR1 and CDR2: LGHNA, YSLEER. Trimming pared 0 bases from V and 8 bases from J, leaving 13 bases between. The CDR3 totals 14 residues. This chain's CDR3 is CASSQDNRVGGYTF. The DNA for the CDR3 is TGCGCCAGCAGCCAAGATAACAGGGTGGGGGGCTACACCTTC.

The chain is built from TRBV27 and TRBJ2-1, with D unclear. V lost 3 bases to trimming and J lost 3 bases, with 9 bases between them. Per the germline V gene, CDR1 is MNHEY and CDR2 is SMNVEV (reference sequence). The CDR3 runs to 14 residues. The CDR3 protein is CASSFLSDYNEQFF. As DNA, the CDR3 is TGTGCCAGCAGTTTTCTGAGCGACTACAATGAGCAGTTCTTC.

The V gene is TRBV9, the J gene TRBJ1-6, with 7 bases matching TRBD1. From germline, CDR1 is SGDLS and CDR2 YYNGEE. This CDR3 region has 15 residues. V gave up 3 bases and J gave up 11 bases; unmatched junction bases: 11. The CDR3 DNA reads as TGTGCCAGCAGCGCGCAGACAGGGCTTGCGGCACCCCTCCACTTT. The encoded protein is CASSAQTGLAAPLHF.

This chain joins TRBV14 and TRBJ1-1; a possible D gene is TRBD1 (5 bases). Germline V lookup: CDR1 SGHDN, CDR2 FVKESK. This CDR3 has 14 amino acids. Trimming cost V 1 base and J 1 base, with 7 bases left between them. CDR3 amino acids: CASSQGTPNTEAFF. CDR3 DNA sequence: TGTGCCAGCAGCCAAGGGACACCGAACACTGAAGCTTTCTTT.

The chain is built from TRBV28 and TRBJ2-3; D is perhaps TRBD1 (5 bases). This CDR3 comprises 18 residues. Germline CDR1 reads MDHEN; CDR2 reads SYDVKM. The germline V and J ends were trimmed by 9 bases and 3 bases, with 28 bases remaining between them. CDR3 bases: TGTGCCAGACCTAGGGGTCTACCCGAGACAAAGTGTACAGATACGCAGTATTTT. It codes for CARPRGLPETKCTDTQYF. Full variable domain (rest looked up from reference TRBV28 and TRBJ2-3): DVKVTQSSRYLVKRTGEKVFLECVQDMDHENMFWYRQDPGLGLRLIYFSYDVKMKEKGDIPEGYSVSREKKERFSLILESASTNQTSMYLCARPRGLPETKCTDTQYFGPGTRLTVL.

This chain joins TRBV12-5 and TRBJ2-1, with 9 positions matching TRBD2. V was clipped by 5 bases and J by 7 bases; unmatched bases: 6. From germline, CDR1 is LGHNT and CDR2 FRNRAP. The CDR3 runs 14 residues. The DNA of the CDR3 is TGTGCTAGTGGTACGGGACTAGCCGGGAATGAGCAGTTCTTC. It yields the protein CASGTGLAGNEQFF.

J is TRBJ2-2 and V is TRBV11-1; 7 bases align to TRBD1. This CDR3 comprises 16 residues. Germline assignment: CDR1 SGHAT and CDR2 FQDESV (reference sequence). The V gene end was trimmed by 2 bases and the J gene end by 2 bases; junction bases not matched to a gene: 5. The CDR3 region is CASSLYTGVNTGELFF. In DNA, the CDR3 is TGTGCCAGCAGCTTATATACAGGGGTAAACACCGGGGAGCTGTTTTTT.

This clone occurred a few times. This chain joins TRBV19 and TRBJ2-7, with TRBD1 matching 9 bases. Per the germline V gene, CDR1 is LNHDA and CDR2 is SQIVND (reference sequence). V lost 4 bases to trimming and J lost 3 bases; unmatched junction nucleotides: 4. The CDR3 is 14 residues long. CDR3 in DNA: TGTGCCAGTAGTAGGCCGGGACAGGGCTACGAGCAGTACTTC. Translating it yields CASSRPGQGYEQYF.

This sequence joins TRBV6-5 and TRBJ2-7; D is possibly TRBD2 (5 bases). Germline V gives CDR1 MNHEY, CDR2 SVGAGI. The CDR3 contains 14 residues. Trimming removed 2 bases at V and 3 bases at J, with 11 bases between. DNA for the CDR3: TGTGCCAGCAGTTACCGGGGAGAAATCTACGAGCAGTACTTC. It codes for CASSYRGEIYEQYF.

There are a few counts of this clone. V gene TRBV5-1 combines with J gene TRBJ2-2; D unclear. Germline CDR1 is SGHRS and CDR2 is YFSETQ. The CDR3 spans 16 residues. V was trimmed by 0 bases and J by 0 bases, leaving 9 bases between them. CDR3 bases: TGCGCCAGCAGCTTGGAATTGAGATCGAACACCGGGGAGCTGTTTTTT. Protein product: CASSLELRSNTGELFF.